This T cell receptor beta chain was captured in a study of cytomegalovirus exposure and HLA in healthy donors. Study-level information: An earlier analysis found around 120 million unique TCR beta sequences from approximately 170 million T cells. Inside one of the first data releases sat roughly 80 million unique TCRs taken from HLA-typed donors. Points from the study as a whole: Productive rates of about 87% or about 30% were seen for most TCR beta V segments in an earlier analysis. Donors belonging to an Asian-associated ancestry cluster reportedly showed fewer N-insertions in productive TCRs than the roughly 670-donor mean, according to what a later analysis found.

PCR primers comprised 60 Vbeta and 13 Jbeta primers. Only in-frame clones appear in the TCRdb table, and some are missing; sequencing was by immunoSEQ multiplex PCR. This sample has around 140,000 clones, with around three quarters found just once. Concerning this clone itself: Its antigen remains unknown.

The sample comprised PBMCs. The source of this sequence is a man aged 35 to 55 in good health and CMV-seronegative.

The chain's CDR3 is CASSQDRGNTEAFF. The CDR3, as DNA: TGCGCCAGCAGCCAAGACAGAGGGAACACTGAAGCTTTCTTT. The V call is TRBV4-1, the J call TRBJ1-1; D unclear. Trimming removed 0 bases from V and 1 base from J, with 6 bases in between. Germline V gene sequence: CDR1 MGHRA, CDR2 YSYEKL. The CDR3 spans 14 residues.